Described below is a single T cell receptor (beta chain) sequence and its context. Its antigen is currently unknown. The data were taken from a study of T-cell memory formation after mild COVID-19. Study as a whole: Each donor largely had its own TCR clusters. Study results and limitations: CD8+ contracting clones occupied EMRA, while CD4+ ones occupied mainly CM and EM.

TCR alpha and TCR beta cDNA libraries carrying sample barcodes and UMIs were produced by 5'RACE using constant-segment primers. TCRdb called the 5' RACE reads again in MiXCR, with one record for every CDR3 protein. The profile shows roughly 120,000 distinct CDR3 sequences, about 17% of them singletons. The sequencing sample was made of PBMCs or a T cell subset sorted from them (not recorded which). The TCR originated in an adult woman who had mild COVID-19 (a few samples of this study predate the infection). Cell type and time point are not known.

CDR3 region: CASSLVAANYGYTF. The CDR3 DNA sequence: TGCGCCAGCAGCTTGGTAGCAGCTAACTATGGCTACACCTTC. V and J are TRBV5-1 and TRBJ1-2; D is unclear. Between the trimmed V and J ends, which lost 0 bases and 0 bases, there was a span of 6 bases. CDR1 SGHRS and CDR2 YFSETQ come from the germline V gene. The CDR3 length is 14 residues.